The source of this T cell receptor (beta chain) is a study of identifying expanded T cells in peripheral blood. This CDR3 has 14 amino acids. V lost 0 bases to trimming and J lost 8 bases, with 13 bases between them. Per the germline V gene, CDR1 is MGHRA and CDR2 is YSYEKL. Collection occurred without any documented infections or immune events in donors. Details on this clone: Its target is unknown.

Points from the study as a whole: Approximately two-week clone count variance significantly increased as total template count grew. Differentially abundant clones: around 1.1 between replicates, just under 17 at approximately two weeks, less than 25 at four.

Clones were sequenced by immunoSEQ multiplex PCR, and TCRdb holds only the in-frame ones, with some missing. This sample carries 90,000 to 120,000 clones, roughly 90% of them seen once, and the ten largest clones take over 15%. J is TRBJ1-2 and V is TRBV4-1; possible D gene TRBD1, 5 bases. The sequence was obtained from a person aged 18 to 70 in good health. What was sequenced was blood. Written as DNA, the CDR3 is TGCGCCAGCAGCCAAGAAGCCAGGGCGGGGGGCTACACCTTC. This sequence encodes CASSQEARAGGYTF.